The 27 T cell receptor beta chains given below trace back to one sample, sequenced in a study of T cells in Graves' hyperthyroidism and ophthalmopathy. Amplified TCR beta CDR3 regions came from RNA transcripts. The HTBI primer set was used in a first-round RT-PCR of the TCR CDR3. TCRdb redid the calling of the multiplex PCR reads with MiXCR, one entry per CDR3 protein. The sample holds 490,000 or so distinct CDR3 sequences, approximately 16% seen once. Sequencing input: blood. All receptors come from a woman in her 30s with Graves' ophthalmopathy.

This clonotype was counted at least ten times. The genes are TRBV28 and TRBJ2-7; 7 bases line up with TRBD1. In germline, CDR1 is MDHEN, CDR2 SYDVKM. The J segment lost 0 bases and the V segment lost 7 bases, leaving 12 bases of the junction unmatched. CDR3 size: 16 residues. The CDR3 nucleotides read TGTGCCAGCACCCATCCCGGGACAGTCGGCTCCTACGAGCAGTACTTC. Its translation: CASTHPGTVGSYEQYF.

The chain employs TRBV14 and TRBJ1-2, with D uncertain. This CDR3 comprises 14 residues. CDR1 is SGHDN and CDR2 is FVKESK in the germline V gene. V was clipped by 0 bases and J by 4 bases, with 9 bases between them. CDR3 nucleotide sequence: TGTGCCAGCAGCCAAGATTTGGGTCTCTATGGCTACACCTTC. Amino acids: CASSQDLGLYGYTF.

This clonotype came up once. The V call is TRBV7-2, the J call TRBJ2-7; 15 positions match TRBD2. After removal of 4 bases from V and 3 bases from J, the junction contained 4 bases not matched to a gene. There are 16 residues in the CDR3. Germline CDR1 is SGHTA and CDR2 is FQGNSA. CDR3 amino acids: CASSWGLAGGVYEQYF. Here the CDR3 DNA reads TGTGCCAGCAGCTGGGGACTAGCGGGAGGCGTCTACGAGCAGTACTTC.

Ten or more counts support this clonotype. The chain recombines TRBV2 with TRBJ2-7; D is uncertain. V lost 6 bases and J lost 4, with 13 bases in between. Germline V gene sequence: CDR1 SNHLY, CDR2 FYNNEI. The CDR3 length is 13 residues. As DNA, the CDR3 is TGTGCCAGCAGGGTATCGTCGGTGTACGAGCAGTACTTC. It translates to CASRVSSVYEQYF.

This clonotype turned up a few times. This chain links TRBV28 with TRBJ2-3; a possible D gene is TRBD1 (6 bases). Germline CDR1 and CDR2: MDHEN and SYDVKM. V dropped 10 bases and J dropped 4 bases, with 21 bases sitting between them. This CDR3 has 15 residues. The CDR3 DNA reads TGTGCCACCCATACCCGGAGTGGGGGCGCAGATACGCAGTATTTT. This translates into CATHTRSGGADTQYF.

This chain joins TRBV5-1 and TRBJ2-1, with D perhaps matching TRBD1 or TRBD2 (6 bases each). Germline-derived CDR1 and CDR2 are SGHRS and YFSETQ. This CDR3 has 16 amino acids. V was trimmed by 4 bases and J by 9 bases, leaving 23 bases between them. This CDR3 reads CASSTGGRDTHREQFF. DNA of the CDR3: TGCGCCAGCAGCACTGGGGGGCGGGATACTCACCGTGAGCAGTTCTTC.

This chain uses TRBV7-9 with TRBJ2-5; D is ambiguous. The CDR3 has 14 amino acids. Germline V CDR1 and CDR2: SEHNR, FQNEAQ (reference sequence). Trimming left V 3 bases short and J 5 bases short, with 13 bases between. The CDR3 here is CASSFFTPRETQYF. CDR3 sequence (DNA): TGTGCCAGCAGCTTCTTTACGCCTCGGGAGACCCAGTACTTC.

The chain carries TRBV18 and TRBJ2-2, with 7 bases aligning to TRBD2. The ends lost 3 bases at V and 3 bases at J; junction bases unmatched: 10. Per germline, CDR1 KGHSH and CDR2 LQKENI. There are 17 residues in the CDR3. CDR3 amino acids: CASSPKRLALYTGELFF. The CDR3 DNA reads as TGTGCCAGCTCACCTAAGAGACTAGCCCTGTACACCGGGGAGCTGTTTTTT. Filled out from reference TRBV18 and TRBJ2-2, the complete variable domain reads NAGVMQNPRHLVRRRGQEARLRCSPMKGHSHVYWYRQLPEEGLKFMVYLQKENIIDESGMPKERFSAEFPKEGPSILRIQQVVRGDSAAYFCASSPKRLALYTGELFFGEGSRLTVL.

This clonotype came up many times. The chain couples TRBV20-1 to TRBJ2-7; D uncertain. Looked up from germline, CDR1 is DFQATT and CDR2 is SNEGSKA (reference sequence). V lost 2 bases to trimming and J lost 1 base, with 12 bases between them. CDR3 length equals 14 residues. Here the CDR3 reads CSARHFSTSYEQYF. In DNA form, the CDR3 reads TGCAGTGCTAGACACTTCTCTACATCCTACGAGCAGTACTTC.

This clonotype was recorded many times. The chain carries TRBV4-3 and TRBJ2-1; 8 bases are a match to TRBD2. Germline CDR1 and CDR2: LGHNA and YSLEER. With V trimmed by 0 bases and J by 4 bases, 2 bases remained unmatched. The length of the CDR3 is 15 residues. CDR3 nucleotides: TGCGCCAGCAGCCAAGAAATAGCGGGATACAATGAGCAGTTCTTC. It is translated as CASSQEIAGYNEQFF.

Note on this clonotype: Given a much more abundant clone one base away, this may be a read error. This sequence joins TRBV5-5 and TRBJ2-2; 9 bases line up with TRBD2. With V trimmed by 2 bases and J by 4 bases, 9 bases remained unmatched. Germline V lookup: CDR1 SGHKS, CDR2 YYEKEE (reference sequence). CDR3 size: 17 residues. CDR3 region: CASSFLAGERCTGELFF. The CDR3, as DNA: TGTGCCAGCAGCTTTTTAGCGGGAGAAAGGTGCACCGGGGAGCTGTTTTTT.

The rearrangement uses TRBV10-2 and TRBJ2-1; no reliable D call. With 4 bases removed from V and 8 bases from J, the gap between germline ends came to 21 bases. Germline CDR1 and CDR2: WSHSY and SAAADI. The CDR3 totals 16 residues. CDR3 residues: CASSALPTLGGHEQFF. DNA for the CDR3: TGCGCCAGCAGTGCACTACCGACCTTGGGTGGTCATGAGCAGTTCTTC.

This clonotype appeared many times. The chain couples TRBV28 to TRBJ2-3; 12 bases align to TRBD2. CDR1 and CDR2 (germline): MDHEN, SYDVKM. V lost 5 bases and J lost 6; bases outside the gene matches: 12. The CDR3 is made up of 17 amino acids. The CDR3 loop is CASSPPFGTSGRDTQYF. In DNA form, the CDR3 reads TGTGCCAGCAGTCCACCCTTCGGGACTAGCGGGCGGGATACGCAGTATTTT.

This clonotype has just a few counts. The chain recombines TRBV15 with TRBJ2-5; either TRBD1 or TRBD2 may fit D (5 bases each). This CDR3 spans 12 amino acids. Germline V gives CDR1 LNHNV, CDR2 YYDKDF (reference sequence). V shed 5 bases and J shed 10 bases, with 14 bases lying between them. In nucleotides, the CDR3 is TGTGCCACCAGCGGGGACGTCAACATCCAGTACTTC. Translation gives CATSGDVNIQYF.

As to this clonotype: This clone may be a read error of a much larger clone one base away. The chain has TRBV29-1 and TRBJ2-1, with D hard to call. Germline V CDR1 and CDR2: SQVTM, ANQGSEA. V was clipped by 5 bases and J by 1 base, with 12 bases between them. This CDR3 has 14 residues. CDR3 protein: CSVHLVGSYNEQFF. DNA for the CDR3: TGCAGCGTTCATCTGGTCGGGTCCTACAATGAGCAGTTCTTC.

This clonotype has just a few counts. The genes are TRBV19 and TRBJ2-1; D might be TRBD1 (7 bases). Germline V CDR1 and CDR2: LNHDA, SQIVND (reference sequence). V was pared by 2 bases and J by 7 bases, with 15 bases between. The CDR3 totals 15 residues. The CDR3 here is CASSIRRAGGNEQFF. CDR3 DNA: TGTGCCAGTAGTATACGTCGGGCAGGGGGGAATGAGCAGTTCTTC.

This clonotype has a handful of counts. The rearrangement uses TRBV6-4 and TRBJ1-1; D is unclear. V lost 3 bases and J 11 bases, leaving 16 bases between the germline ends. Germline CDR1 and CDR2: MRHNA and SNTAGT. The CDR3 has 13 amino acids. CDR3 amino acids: CASSDVPGLRAFF. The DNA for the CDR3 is TGTGCCAGCAGTGATGTTCCGGGCCTGAGGGCTTTCTTT.

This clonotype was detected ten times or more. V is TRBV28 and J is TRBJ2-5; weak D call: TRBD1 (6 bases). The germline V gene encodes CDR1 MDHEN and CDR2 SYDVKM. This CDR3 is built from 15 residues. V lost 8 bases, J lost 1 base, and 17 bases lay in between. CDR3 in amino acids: CASGTGNLAQETQYF. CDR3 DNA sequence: TGTGCCAGCGGTACAGGGAATTTGGCCCAAGAGACCCAGTACTTC.

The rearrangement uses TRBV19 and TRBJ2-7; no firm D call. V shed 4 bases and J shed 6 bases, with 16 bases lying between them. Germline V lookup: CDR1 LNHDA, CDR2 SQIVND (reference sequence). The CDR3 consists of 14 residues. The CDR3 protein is CASSKSPDETEQYF. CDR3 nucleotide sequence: TGTGCCAGTAGTAAATCTCCGGACGAGACCGAGCAGTACTTC.

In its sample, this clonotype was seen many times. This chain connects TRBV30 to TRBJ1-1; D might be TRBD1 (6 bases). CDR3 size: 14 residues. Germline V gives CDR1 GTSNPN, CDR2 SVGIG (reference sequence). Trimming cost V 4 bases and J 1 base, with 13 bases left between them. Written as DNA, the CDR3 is TGTGCCTGGAAAAAGGGGACACAGAACACTGAAGCTTTCTTT. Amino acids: CAWKKGTQNTEAFF.

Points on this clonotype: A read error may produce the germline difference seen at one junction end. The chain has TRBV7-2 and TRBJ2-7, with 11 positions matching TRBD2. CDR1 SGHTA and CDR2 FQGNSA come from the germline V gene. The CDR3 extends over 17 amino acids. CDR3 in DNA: TGTGCCAGCGGCTTAACGGGCCCTAGCGGGAGGATAAACGAGCAGTACTTC. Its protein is CASGLTGPSGRINEQYF.

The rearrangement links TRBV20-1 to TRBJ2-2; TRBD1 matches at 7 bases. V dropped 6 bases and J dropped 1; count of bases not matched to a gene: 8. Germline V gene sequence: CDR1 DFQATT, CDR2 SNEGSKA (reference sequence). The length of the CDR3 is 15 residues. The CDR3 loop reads CSAIPWTGNTGELFF. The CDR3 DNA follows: TGCAGTGCCATACCTTGGACAGGGAACACCGGGGAGCTGTTTTTT.

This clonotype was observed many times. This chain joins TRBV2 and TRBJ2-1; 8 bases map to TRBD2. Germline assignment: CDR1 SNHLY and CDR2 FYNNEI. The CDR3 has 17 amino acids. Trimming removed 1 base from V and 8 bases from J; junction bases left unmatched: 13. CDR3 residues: CASSEGRGGRRDHEQFF. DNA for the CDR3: TGTGCCAGCAGTGAAGGACGGGGGGGCAGGAGGGATCATGAGCAGTTCTTC.

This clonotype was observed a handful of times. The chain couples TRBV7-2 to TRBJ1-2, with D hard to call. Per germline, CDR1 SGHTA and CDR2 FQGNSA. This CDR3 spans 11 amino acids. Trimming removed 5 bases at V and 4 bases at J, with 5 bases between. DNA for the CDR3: TGTGCCAGCAGCAACTCCTATGGCTACACCTTC. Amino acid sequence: CASSNSYGYTF. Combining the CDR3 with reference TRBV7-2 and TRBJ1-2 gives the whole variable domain GAGVSQSPSNKVTEKGKDVELRCDPISGHTALYWYRQSLGQGLEFLIYFQGNSAPDKSGLPSDRFSAERTGGSVSTLTIQRTQQEDSAVYLCASSNSYGYTFGSGTRLTVV.

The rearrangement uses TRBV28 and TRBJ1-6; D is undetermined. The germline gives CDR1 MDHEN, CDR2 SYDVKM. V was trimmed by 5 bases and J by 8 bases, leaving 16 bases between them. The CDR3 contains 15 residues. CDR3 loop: CASSPGPGGDSPLHF. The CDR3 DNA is TGTGCCAGCAGTCCCGGGCCAGGCGGGGATTCACCCCTCCACTTT. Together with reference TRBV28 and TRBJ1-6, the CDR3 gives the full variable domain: DVKVTQSSRYLVKRTGEKVFLECVQDMDHENMFWYRQDPGLGLRLIYFSYDVKMKEKGDIPEGYSVSREKKERFSLILESASTNQTSMYLCASSPGPGGDSPLHFGNGTRLTVT.

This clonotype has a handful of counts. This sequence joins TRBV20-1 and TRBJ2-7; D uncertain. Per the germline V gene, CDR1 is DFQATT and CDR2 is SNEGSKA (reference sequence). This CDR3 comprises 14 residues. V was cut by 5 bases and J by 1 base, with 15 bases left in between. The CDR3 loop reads CSAEVMGRSYEQYF. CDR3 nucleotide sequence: TGCAGTGCTGAGGTCATGGGAAGATCCTACGAGCAGTACTTC.

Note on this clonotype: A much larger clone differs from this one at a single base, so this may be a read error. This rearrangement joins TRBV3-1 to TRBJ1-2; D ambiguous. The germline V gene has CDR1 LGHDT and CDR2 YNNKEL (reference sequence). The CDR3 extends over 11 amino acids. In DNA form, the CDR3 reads TGTGCCGGCAGCCATCTGCAGGGCTACACCTTC. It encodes CAGSHLQGYTF.